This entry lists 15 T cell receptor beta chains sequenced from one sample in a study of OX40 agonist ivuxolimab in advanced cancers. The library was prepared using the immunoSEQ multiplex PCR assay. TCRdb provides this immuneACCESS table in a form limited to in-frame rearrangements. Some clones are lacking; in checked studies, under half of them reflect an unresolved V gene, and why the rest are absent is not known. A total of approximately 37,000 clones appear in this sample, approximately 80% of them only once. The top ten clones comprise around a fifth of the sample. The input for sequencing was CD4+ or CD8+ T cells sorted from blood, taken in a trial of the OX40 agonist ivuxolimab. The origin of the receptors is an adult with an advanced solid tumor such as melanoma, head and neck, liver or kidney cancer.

The CDR3 protein is CASSEDEGAINSPLHF. In nucleotides, the CDR3 is TGTGCCAGCAGTGAAGATGAAGGGGCAATTAATTCACCCCTCCACTTT. This chain connects TRBV6-1 to TRBJ1-6; a weak D match, TRBD1 (5 bases). The CDR3 loop spans 16 amino acids. V was trimmed by 1 base and J by 6 bases, leaving 13 bases between them. Per germline, CDR1 MNHNS and CDR2 SASEGT.

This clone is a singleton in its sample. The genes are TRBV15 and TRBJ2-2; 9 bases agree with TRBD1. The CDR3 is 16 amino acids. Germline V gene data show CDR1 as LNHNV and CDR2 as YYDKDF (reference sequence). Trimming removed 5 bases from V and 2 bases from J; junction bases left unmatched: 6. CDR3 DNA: TGTGCCACCAGCTCACGGACAGGGGTTAACACCGGGGAGCTGTTTTTT. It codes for CATSSRTGVNTGELFF.

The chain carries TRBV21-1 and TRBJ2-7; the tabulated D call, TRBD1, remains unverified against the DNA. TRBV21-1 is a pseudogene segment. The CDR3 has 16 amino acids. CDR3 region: CASSNRPRTGTKEQYF. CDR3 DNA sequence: TGTGCCAGCAGCAATCGCCCTAGGACAGGGACGAAAGAGCAGTACTTC.

CDR3 protein: CASSNDRGQARSYEQYF. Written as DNA, the CDR3 is TGTGCCAGCAGTAACGACAGGGGACAAGCCAGGTCCTACGAGCAGTACTTC. The genes are TRBV7-8 and TRBJ2-7; the match to TRBD1 covers 8 bases. The V segment lost 6 bases and the J segment 1 base; nucleotides outside the gene matches: 14. The germline gives CDR1 SGHVS, CDR2 FQNEAQ. The CDR3 sequence is 17 residues long.

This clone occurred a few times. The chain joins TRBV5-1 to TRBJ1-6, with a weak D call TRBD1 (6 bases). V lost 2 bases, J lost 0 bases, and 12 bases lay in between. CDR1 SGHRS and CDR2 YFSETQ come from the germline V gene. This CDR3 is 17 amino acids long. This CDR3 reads CASSLTGPYSYNSPLHF. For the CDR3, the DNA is TGCGCCAGCAGCTTAACAGGGCCCTACTCCTATAATTCACCCCTCCACTTT. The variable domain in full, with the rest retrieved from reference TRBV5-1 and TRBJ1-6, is KAGVTQTPRYLIKTRGQQVTLSCSPISGHRSVSWYQQTPGQGLQFLFEYFSETQRNKGNFPGRFSGRQFSNSRSEMNVSTLELGDSALYLCASSLTGPYSYNSPLHFGNGTRLTVT.

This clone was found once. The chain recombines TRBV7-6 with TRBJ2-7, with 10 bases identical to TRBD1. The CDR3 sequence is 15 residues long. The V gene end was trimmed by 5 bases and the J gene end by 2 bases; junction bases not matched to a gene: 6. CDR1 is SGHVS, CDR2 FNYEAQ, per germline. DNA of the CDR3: TGTGCCAGCAGCCCTTACGGGACAGGGGCCTACGAGCAGTACTTC. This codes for CASSPYGTGAYEQYF.

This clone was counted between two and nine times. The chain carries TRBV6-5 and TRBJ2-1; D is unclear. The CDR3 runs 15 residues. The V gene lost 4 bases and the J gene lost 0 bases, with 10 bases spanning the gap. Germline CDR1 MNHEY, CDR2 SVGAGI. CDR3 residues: CASSLAETSYNEQFF. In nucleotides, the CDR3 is TGTGCCAGCAGTTTGGCGGAGACCTCCTACAATGAGCAGTTCTTC.

The CDR3 sequence: CASSPPGTEAFF. CDR3 bases: TGCGCCAGCAGCCCGCCGGGTACAGAAGCTTTCTTT. This rearrangement joins TRBV5-1 to TRBJ1-1; D is uncertain. V lost 4 bases and J lost 8, with 12 bases in between. This CDR3 has 12 residues. Per the germline V gene, CDR1 is SGHRS and CDR2 is YFSETQ.

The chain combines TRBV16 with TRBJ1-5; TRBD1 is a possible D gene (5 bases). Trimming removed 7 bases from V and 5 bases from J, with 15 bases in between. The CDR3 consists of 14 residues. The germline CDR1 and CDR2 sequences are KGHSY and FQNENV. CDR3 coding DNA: TGTGCCAGCACCTTGGGGAGAGGGGATCAGCCCCAGCATTTT. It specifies CASTLGRGDQPQHF.

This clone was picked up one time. CDR3 coding DNA: TGTGCCAGCAGCTTAGTTTCGGGCGCGGGATACGAGCAGTACTTC. This encodes CASSLVSGAGYEQYF. This chain joins TRBV7-2 and TRBJ2-7; possibly TRBD2 for D (6 bases). V lost 1 base and J lost 4, with 14 bases in between. Germline V gene sequence: CDR1 SGHTA, CDR2 FQGNSA. CDR3 size: 15 residues. Filled out from reference TRBV7-2 and TRBJ2-7, the complete variable domain reads GAGVSQSPSNKVTEKGKDVELRCDPISGHTALYWYRQSLGQGLEFLIYFQGNSAPDKSGLPSDRFSAERTGGSVSTLTIQRTQQEDSAVYLCASSLVSGAGYEQYFGPGTRLTVT.

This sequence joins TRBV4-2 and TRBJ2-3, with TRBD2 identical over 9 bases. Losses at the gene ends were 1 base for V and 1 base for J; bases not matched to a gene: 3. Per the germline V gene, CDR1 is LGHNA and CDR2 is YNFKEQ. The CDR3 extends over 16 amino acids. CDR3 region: CASSQALAGGTDTQYF. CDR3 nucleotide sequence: TGTGCCAGCAGCCAAGCGTTAGCGGGGGGCACAGATACGCAGTATTTT.

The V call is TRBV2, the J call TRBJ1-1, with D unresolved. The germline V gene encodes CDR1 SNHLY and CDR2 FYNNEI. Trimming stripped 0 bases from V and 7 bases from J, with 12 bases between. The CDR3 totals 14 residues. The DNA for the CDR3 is TGTGCCAGCAGTGAAGCCCTACGAACTTTTGAAGCTTTCTTT. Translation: CASSEALRTFEAFF.

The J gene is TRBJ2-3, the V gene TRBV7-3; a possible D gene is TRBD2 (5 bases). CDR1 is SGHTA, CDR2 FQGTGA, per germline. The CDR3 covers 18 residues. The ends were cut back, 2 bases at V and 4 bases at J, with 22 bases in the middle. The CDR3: CASSLGVGGDFSADTQYF. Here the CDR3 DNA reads TGTGCCAGCAGCTTAGGGGTGGGCGGAGATTTTAGCGCAGATACGCAGTATTTT.

The CDR3 coding sequence is TGTGCCAGCAGCTTAATTCCGGGGGGGATCACAGATACGCAGTATTTT. Encoded protein: CASSLIPGGITDTQYF. The chain carries TRBV7-3 and TRBJ2-3; 8 nucleotides match TRBD2. Germline-derived CDR1 and CDR2 are SGHTA and FQGTGA. The V and J ends lost 1 base and 2 bases, in that order; junction bases with no gene match: 5. CDR3 length: 16 residues.

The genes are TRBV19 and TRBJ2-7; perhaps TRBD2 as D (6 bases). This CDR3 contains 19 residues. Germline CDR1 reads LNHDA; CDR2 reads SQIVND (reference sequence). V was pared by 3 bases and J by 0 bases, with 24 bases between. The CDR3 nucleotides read TGTGCCAGTAGTATGGGCCTGGGGAGGATCTCTAACCTCTCCTACGAGCAGTACTTC. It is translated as CASSMGLGRISNLSYEQYF.